This T cell receptor beta chain stems from a study of memory CD8 T cells in hepatitis C reinfection. About the study: Between 3 and 8 weeks after reinfection detection, peak samples were drawn. Findings and limits, study-wide: Only a few donors prevented definitive conclusions about public clonotypes.

Time point given: peak reinfection, 3 to 8 weeks after reinfection detection. TCR sequencing was done directly ex vivo on sorted cells, without expansion in vitro. The data were produced by immunoSEQ multiplex PCR, yet TCRdb's version contains in-frame clones alone and is incomplete. The sample records about 45,000 clones, roughly 90% being singletons. A single count supports this clone. Antigen unknown. The CDR3 consists of 14 residues. From germline, CDR1 is LNHDA and CDR2 SQIVND (reference sequence). With 4 bases removed from V and 3 bases from J, the gap between germline ends came to 9 bases. The sample taken for sequencing was naive CD8+ T cells sorted from blood. The receptor comes from a young man with hepatitis C virus infection. This chain links TRBV19 with TRBJ2-2, with a possible D match to TRBD2 (6 bases). CDR3 sequence: CASSSGMYTGELFF. In DNA form, the CDR3 reads TGTGCCAGTAGTAGCGGGATGTACACCGGGGAGCTGTTTTTT. The whole variable domain, remainder taken from reference TRBV19 and TRBJ2-2, is DGGITQSPKYLFRKEGQNVTLSCEQNLNHDAMYWYRQDPGQGLRLIYYSQIVNDFQKGDIAEGYSVSREKKESFPLTVTSAQKNPTAFYLCASSSGMYTGELFFGEGSRLTVL.